This T cell receptor (beta chain) was recorded in a study of OX40 agonist ivuxolimab in advanced cancers. Study results and caveats: Within 6 weeks, CD4+ and CD8+ blood T cells expanded clonally at 0.1 to 3.0 mg/kg.

The CDR3 extends over 13 amino acids. CDR1 and CDR2 from the germline V gene are SGHRS and YFSETQ. V lost 0 bases, J lost 6 bases, and 10 bases lay in between. Comments on this clone: What it binds is unknown.

Libraries were prepared by immunoSEQ multiplex PCR; TCRdb keeps only in-frame clonotypes and omits some of them. The sample carries roughly 18,000 clones, about 84% recorded once. The clonotype was recovered from an adult with an advanced solid tumor such as melanoma, head and neck, liver or kidney cancer. Sequenced material: CD4+ or CD8+ T cells sorted from blood, taken in a trial of the OX40 agonist ivuxolimab. The V gene is TRBV5-1, the J gene TRBJ2-7; D may be TRBD2 (7 bases). CDR3 sequence: CASSLGRGGEQYF. As DNA, the CDR3 is TGCGCCAGCAGCTTGGGAAGGGGGGGCGAGCAGTACTTC.